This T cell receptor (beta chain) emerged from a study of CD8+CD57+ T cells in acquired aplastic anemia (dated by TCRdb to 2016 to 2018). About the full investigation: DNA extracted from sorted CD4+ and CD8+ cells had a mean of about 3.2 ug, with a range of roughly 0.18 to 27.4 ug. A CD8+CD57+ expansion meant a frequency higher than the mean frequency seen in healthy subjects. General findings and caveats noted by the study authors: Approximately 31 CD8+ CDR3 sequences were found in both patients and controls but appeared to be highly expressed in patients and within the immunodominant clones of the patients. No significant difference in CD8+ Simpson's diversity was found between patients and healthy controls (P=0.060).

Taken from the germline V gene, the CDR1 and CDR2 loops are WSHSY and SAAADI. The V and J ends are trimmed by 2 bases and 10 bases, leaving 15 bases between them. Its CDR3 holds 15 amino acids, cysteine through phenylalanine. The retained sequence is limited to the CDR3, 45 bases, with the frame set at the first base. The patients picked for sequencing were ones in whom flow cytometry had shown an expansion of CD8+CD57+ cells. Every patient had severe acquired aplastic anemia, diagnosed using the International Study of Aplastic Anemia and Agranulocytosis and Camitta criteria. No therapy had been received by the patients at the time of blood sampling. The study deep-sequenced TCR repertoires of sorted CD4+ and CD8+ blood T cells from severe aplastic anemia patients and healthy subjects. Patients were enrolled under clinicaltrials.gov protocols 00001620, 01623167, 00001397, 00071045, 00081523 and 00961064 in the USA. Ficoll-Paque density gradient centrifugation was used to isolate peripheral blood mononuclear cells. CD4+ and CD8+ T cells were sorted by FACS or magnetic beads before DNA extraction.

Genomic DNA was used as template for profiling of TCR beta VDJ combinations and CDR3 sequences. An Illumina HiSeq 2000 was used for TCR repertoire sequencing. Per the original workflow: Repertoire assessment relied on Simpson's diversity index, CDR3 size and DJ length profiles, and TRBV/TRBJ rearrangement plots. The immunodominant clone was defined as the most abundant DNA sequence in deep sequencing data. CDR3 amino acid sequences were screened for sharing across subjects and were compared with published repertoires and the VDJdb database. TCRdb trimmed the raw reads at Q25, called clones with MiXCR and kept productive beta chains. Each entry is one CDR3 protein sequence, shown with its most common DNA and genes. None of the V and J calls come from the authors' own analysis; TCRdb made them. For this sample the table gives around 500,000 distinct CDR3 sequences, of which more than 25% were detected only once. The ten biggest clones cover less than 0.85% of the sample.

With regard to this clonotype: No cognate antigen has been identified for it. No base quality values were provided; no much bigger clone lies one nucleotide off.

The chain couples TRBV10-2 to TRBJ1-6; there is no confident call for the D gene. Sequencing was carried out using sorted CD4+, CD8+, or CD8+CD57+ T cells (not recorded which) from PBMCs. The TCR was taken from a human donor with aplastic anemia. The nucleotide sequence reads TGCGCCAGCAGTGAGGCAGCCCAAAACCTATCACCCCTCCACTTT. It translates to CASSEAAQNLSPLHF.